One sample yielded the 29 T cell receptor beta chains listed below, sequenced in a study of blood T cell repertoires in COVID-19. Sequencing was performed with immunoSEQ multiplex PCR; in TCRdb, only in-frame clones are kept and a portion is missing. The sample includes about 120,000 clones, around 85% of them seen just once. Input material: peripheral blood. Receptors originate from a man aged 45-60 years with acute or convalescent COVID-19.

V gene TRBV11-1 combines with J gene TRBJ2-5; tentative D call: TRBD2 (6 bases). Trimming left V 0 bases short and J 1 base short, with 9 bases between. The germline V gene encodes CDR1 SGHAT and CDR2 FQDESV (reference sequence). CDR3 length: 15 residues. Written as DNA, the CDR3 is TGTGCCAGCAGCTTAGCCGGACTAACCCAAGAGACCCAGTACTTC. Translating it yields CASSLAGLTQETQYF.

In this sample, this clone turned up once. The chain recombines TRBV19 with TRBJ1-3, with D perhaps matching TRBD1 (6 bases). In germline, CDR1 is LNHDA, CDR2 SQIVND (reference sequence). The CDR3 extends over 15 amino acids. Trimming removed 7 bases from V and 0 bases from J, with 13 bases in between. The CDR3: CASKTGRDSGNTIYF. CDR3 nucleotide sequence: TGTGCCAGTAAAACAGGGCGCGACTCTGGAAACACCATATATTTT.

CDR3 in amino acids: CASSSSGGPSYEQYF. DNA of the CDR3: TGTGCCAGCAGCTCGTCAGGGGGGCCGTCCTACGAGCAGTACTTC. This rearrangement joins TRBV7-3 to TRBJ2-7; a weak D match, TRBD1 (7 bases). The length of the CDR3 is 15 residues. Germline-derived CDR1 and CDR2 are SGHTA and FQGTGA. Trimming cost V 4 bases and J 1 base, with 14 bases left between them.

This chain connects TRBV2 to TRBJ1-2; D unclear. The CDR3 is 14 residues long. Trimming stripped 3 bases from V and 4 bases from J, with 12 bases between. CDR1 is SNHLY, CDR2 FYNNEI, per germline. The CDR3 nucleotides are TGTGCCAGCAGTGACCTGGAGGGAAGCTATGGCTACACCTTC. Protein product: CASSDLEGSYGYTF.

The genes are TRBV28 and TRBJ1-3, with a weak D call TRBD1 (5 bases). The CDR3 runs to 14 residues. Trimming stripped 7 bases from V and 0 bases from J, with 10 bases between. Germline V gene sequence: CDR1 MDHEN, CDR2 SYDVKM. CDR3 protein: CASTDSVSGNTIYF. The DNA of the CDR3 is TGTGCCAGCACTGACAGCGTCTCTGGAAACACCATATATTTT.

This clone was recorded only once. The V gene is TRBV28, the J gene TRBJ1-2; D is ambiguous. Per the germline V gene, CDR1 is MDHEN and CDR2 is SYDVKM. Trimming took off 2 bases at V and 3 bases at J, with 4 bases between the two ends. This CDR3 comprises 12 residues. The CDR3 DNA sequence: TGTGCCAGCAGTTTAGGCTACTATGGCTACACCTTC. Translating gives CASSLGYYGYTF.

The CDR3 DNA sequence: TGCGCCAGCTTGACAGGGCGATGGTTGGGCTACACCTTC. This codes for CASLTGRWLGYTF. The chain uses TRBV23-1 and TRBJ1-2, with 7 bases matching TRBD1. TRBV23-1 is labeled an ORF, and its function is uncertain. CDR3 length: 13 residues. V shed 8 bases and J 8 bases; nucleotides not matched to a gene: 11.

The V gene is TRBV7-8, the J gene TRBJ2-7, with TRBD2 matching over 10 bases. CDR3 size: 17 residues. V lost 0 bases to trimming and J lost 1 base; unmatched junction nucleotides: 6. The V gene's germline CDR1 is SGHVS and CDR2 FQNEAQ. In DNA, the CDR3 is TGTGCCAGCAGCTTAGCGCTAGCGGGGGCCGTTTCCTACGAGCAGTACTTC. As protein: CASSLALAGAVSYEQYF.

The chain has TRBV24-1 and TRBJ2-7; 12 nucleotides agree with TRBD2. This CDR3 has 15 residues. Germline assignment: CDR1 KGHDR and CDR2 SFDVKD. V lost 0 bases to trimming and J lost 4 bases; unmatched junction nucleotides: 0. The CDR3 DNA follows: TGTGCCACCAGTGATTTGACTAGCGGGAGGTACGAGCAGTACTTC. Amino acids: CATSDLTSGRYEQYF.

This chain links TRBV10-3 with TRBJ2-7; D gene ambiguous. Germline V gene data show CDR1 as ENHRY and CDR2 as SYGVKD. The CDR3 has 13 residues. V was pared by 3 bases and J by 2 bases, with 8 bases between. The DNA of the CDR3 is TGTGCCATCAGTGACTCTACTACCTACGAGCAGTACTTC. Its protein product is CAISDSTTYEQYF.

CDR3 nucleotides: TGTGCCAGCAGTTTTTCTAGCGGGGAGTCCACAGATACGCAGTATTTT. Amino acid sequence: CASSFSSGESTDTQYF. The V and J genes are TRBV25-1 and TRBJ2-3, with 9 bases identical to TRBD2. This CDR3 is 16 amino acids long. V gave up 5 bases and J gave up 2 bases; unmatched junction bases: 8. CDR1 MGHDK and CDR2 SYGVNS come from the germline V gene.

The rearrangement links TRBV10-2 to TRBJ1-4; D gene uncertain. V lost 3 bases, J lost 3 bases, and 11 bases lay in between. The CDR3 spans 15 residues. Germline lookup yields CDR1 WSHSY and CDR2 SAAADI. As DNA, the CDR3 is TGCGCCAGCAGTGATGCTAGAGGTCCTAATGAAAAACTGTTTTTT. Encoded protein: CASSDARGPNEKLFF.

This clone has just one count. V usage is TRBV19 and J usage is TRBJ1-1, with 7 bases aligning to TRBD1. The trim removed 7 bases at V and 3 bases at J, leaving 8 bases unmatched. Germline loops: CDR1 LNHDA, CDR2 SQIVND (reference sequence). This CDR3 comprises 14 residues. For the CDR3, the DNA is TGTGCCAGTAAAAACGAGGGGGCGTACACTGAAGCTTTCTTT. Translation gives CASKNEGAYTEAFF.

The chain uses TRBV11-1 and TRBJ2-2, with D perhaps matching TRBD2 (5 bases). Trimming stripped 6 bases from V and 7 bases from J, with 15 bases between. CDR3 length: 14 amino acids. Germline V CDR1 and CDR2: SGHAT, FQDESV (reference sequence). CDR3 protein: CASSAALEGGELFF. In DNA, the CDR3 is TGTGCCAGCAGTGCGGCGCTTGAGGGCGGGGAGCTGTTTTTT. The full variable domain, in which reference TRBV11-1 and TRBJ2-2 provide the parts outside the CDR3, is EAEVAQSPRYKITEKSQAVAFWCDPISGHATLYWYRQILGQGPELLVQFQDESVVDDSQLPKDRFSAERLKGVDSTLKIQPAELGDSAMYLCASSAALEGGELFFGEGSRLTVL.

Details on this clone: A junction end diverges from the germline sequence, so it may reflect a read error. The V gene is TRBV9, the J gene TRBJ1-1, with D uncertain. From germline, CDR1 is SGDLS and CDR2 YYNGEE. There are 8 residues in the CDR3. DNA of the CDR3: TGTGCCAGCAACCCGGTCGACTTT. It translates to CASNPVDF.

The chain couples TRBV10-1 to TRBJ1-2, with a tentative D call TRBD1 (6 bases). CDR3 length: 15 residues. Per germline, CDR1 WNHNN and CDR2 SYGVQD (reference sequence). Trimming shortened V by 3 bases and J by 3 bases, and 14 bases separated the two germline ends. The CDR3 spells CASSDGGPSHYGYTF. The CDR3 nucleotides are TGCGCCAGCAGTGATGGGGGCCCGTCGCACTATGGCTACACCTTC.

V and J are TRBV5-1 and TRBJ2-3; 9 nucleotides agree with TRBD2. Germline CDR1 SGHRS, CDR2 YFSETQ. This CDR3 spans 15 amino acids. Trimming cost V 5 bases and J 5 bases; bases outside gene matches: 9. DNA of the CDR3: TGCGCCAGCAGTTCCGGGGCAGCGGGGGGAGATACGCAGTATTTT. Encoded protein: CASSSGAAGGDTQYF.

The chain employs TRBV3-1 (or the pseudogene TRBV3-2) and TRBJ1-3; the D is unclear. V lost 4 bases, J lost 2 bases, and 9 bases lay in between. This CDR3 is 14 amino acids long. CDR1 and CDR2 from the germline V gene are LGHDT and YNNKEL (reference sequence). The chain's CDR3 is CASSPSSAGNTIYF. CDR3 bases: TGTGCCAGCAGCCCCTCCTCGGCTGGAAACACCATATATTTT.

The J gene is TRBJ2-1, the V gene TRBV28; 7 bases are a match to TRBD1. The CDR3 is 14 residues long. With 6 bases clipped from V and 3 bases from J, the junction kept 5 bases outside the gene matches. CDR1 is MDHEN, CDR2 SYDVKM, per germline. CDR3 region: CASSNRDSYNEQFF. For the CDR3, the DNA is TGTGCCAGCAGCAATAGGGACAGCTACAATGAGCAGTTCTTC.

This clone was observed a handful of times. J is TRBJ1-1 and V is TRBV6-1; D is unresolved. In germline, CDR1 is MNHNS, CDR2 SASEGT. Trimming shortened V by 2 bases and J by 7 bases, and 11 bases separated the two germline ends. The CDR3 is 13 amino acids. The CDR3 is CASSESLGREAFF. The DNA for the CDR3 is TGTGCCAGCAGTGAATCTCTTGGGCGTGAAGCTTTCTTT.

The gene calls are TRBV6-1 and TRBJ2-7; maybe TRBD1 (6 bases). With 1 base removed from V and 6 bases from J, the gap between germline ends came to 10 bases. Looked up from germline, CDR1 is MNHNS and CDR2 is SASEGT. This CDR3 spans 13 amino acids. CDR3 nucleotide sequence: TGTGCCAGCAGTGAAGAGTTAGGGGGCGAGCAGTACTTC. Its protein is CASSEELGGEQYF.

This chain joins TRBV12-5 and TRBJ2-1; 7 nucleotides line up with TRBD1. Trimming cost V 7 bases and J 2 bases; bases outside gene matches: 8. The germline V gene has CDR1 LGHNT and CDR2 FRNRAP. The CDR3 length is 15 residues. The CDR3 here is CASARDRSTYNEQFF. DNA of the CDR3: TGTGCTAGTGCCCGGGACAGATCCACCTACAATGAGCAGTTCTTC.

This chain connects TRBV29-1 to TRBJ2-5; D is perhaps TRBD1 (5 bases). V lost 0 bases and J lost 1, with 15 bases in between. Germline CDR1 and CDR2: SQVTM and ANQGSEA. This CDR3 region has 16 residues. CDR3 sequence: CSVEDTRATVQETQYF. The CDR3 bases are TGCAGCGTTGAAGATACTCGAGCGACAGTCCAAGAGACCCAGTACTTC. Full variable domain (rest looked up from reference TRBV29-1 and TRBJ2-5): SAVISQKPSRDICQRGTSLTIQCQVDSQVTMMFWYRQQPGQSLTLIATANQGSEATYESGFVIDKFPISRPNLTFSTLTVSNMSPEDSSIYLCSVEDTRATVQETQYFGPGTRLLVL.

The CDR3 region has the DNA TGCAGTGCTAGAGATAATTATGAGCAGTTCTTC. Translation gives CSARDNYEQFF. The rearrangement uses TRBV20-1 and TRBJ2-1; D not resolved. Germline V gene data show CDR1 as DFQATT and CDR2 as SNEGSKA (reference sequence). Trimming cost V 0 bases and J 8 bases, with 5 bases left between them. CDR3 length: 11 residues.

The genes are TRBV18 and TRBJ2-1; TRBD2 matches at 10 bases. This CDR3 region has 15 residues. Trimming took 0 bases from V and 10 from J; bases not matched to a gene: 6. Per germline, CDR1 KGHSH and CDR2 LQKENI. The CDR3 region is CASSPPVAGGDEQFF. In nucleotides, the CDR3 is TGTGCCAGCTCACCACCGGTAGCGGGAGGTGACGAGCAGTTCTTC.

The rearrangement uses TRBV28 and TRBJ2-1; D is unresolved. The V and J ends lost 2 bases and 4 bases respectively, with 15 bases between them. The CDR3 totals 16 residues. Germline CDR1 reads MDHEN; CDR2 reads SYDVKM. CDR3 coding DNA: TGTGCCAGCAGTTTAATATCAAGCGCGGATTACAATGAGCAGTTCTTC. Protein sequence: CASSLISSADYNEQFF.

DNA of the CDR3: TGTGCCAGCAGTGGGATGGGAGCCTCTGGAAACACCATATATTTT. It specifies CASSGMGASGNTIYF. This chain uses TRBV2 with TRBJ1-3; D not resolved. The CDR3 runs 15 residues. Trimming stripped 4 bases from V and 0 bases from J, with 10 bases between. CDR1 SNHLY and CDR2 FYNNEI come from the germline V gene.

This chain links TRBV5-4 with TRBJ2-2; D possibly corresponds to TRBD1 (5 bases). The V gene lost 3 bases and the J gene lost 0 bases, with 12 bases spanning the gap. CDR1 and CDR2 from the germline V gene are SGHNT and YYREEE (reference sequence). This CDR3 contains 16 residues. This CDR3 is CASSYAGFANTGELFF. For the CDR3, the DNA is TGTGCCAGCAGCTACGCAGGGTTCGCGAACACCGGGGAGCTGTTTTTT.

This clone appeared a single time. J is TRBJ2-4 and V is TRBV20-1; TRBD1 is a possible D gene (6 bases). The V gene lost 3 bases and the J gene lost 9 bases, with 9 bases spanning the gap. The germline V gene encodes CDR1 DFQATT and CDR2 SNEGSKA (reference sequence). This CDR3 comprises 11 residues. CDR3 protein: CSARGQSIQYF. The DNA for the CDR3 is TGCAGTGCTAGGGGACAAAGCATTCAGTACTTC.